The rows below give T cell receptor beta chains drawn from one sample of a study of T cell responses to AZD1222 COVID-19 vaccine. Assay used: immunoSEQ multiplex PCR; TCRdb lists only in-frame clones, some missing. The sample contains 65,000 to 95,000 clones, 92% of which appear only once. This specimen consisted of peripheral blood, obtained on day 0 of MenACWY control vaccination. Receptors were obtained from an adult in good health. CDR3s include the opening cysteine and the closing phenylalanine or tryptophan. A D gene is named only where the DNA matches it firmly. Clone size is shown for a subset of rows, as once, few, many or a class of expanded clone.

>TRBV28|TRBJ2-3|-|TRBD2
TGTGCCAGCAGCCCTAGCGGGAGATCTGGAGATACGCAGTATTTT
CASSPSGRSGDTQYF
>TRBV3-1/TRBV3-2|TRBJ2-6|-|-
TGTGCCAGCAGCCACGGAGGTTCGGGGGCCAACGTCCTGACTTTC
CASSHGGSGANVLTF
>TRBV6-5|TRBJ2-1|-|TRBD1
TGTGCCAGCAGTTACGACAGGGGAAGTGAGCAGTTCTTC
CASSYDRGSEQFF
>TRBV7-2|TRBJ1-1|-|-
TGTGCCAGCAGCTTAGCGCGGTTCGAAGCTTTCTTT
CASSLARFEAFF
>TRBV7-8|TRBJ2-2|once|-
TGTGCCAGCAGCTCGAACCTTCTTAACACCGGGGAGCTGTTTTTT
CASSSNLLNTGELFF
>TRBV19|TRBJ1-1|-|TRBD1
TGTGCCAGTAGTATACCCCCTAGGACAGGACTGAACACTGAAGCTTTCTTT
CASSIPPRTGLNTEAFF
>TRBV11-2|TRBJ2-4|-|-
TGTGCCAGCAGCCGTGGAGCCAAAAACATTCAGTACTTC
CASSRGAKNIQYF
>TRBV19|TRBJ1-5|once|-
TGTGCCAGTAGTATAGAACAGAAGGATCAGCCCCAGCATTTT
CASSIEQKDQPQHF
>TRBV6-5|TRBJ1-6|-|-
TGTGCCAGCAGTTACCTCCGATCACCCCTCCACTTT
CASSYLRSPLHF
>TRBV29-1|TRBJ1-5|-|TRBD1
TGCAGCACCAAAACAGGGGTCAATCAGCCCCAGCATTTT
CSTKTGVNQPQHF
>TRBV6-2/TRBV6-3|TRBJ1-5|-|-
TGTGCCAGCAGCCCCGTCCGGGGGGCGCGCAATCAGCCCCAGCATTTT
CASSPVRGARNQPQHF
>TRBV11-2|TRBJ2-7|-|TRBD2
TGTGCCAGCAGCCCAGGACTAGCGATCTACGAGCAGTACTTC
CASSPGLAIYEQYF
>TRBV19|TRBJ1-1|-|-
TGTGCCAGTACCAACTTGAGATCGGGGTCTGGGAACACTGAAGCTTTCTTT
CASTNLRSGSGNTEAFF
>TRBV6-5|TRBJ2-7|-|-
TGTGCCAGCAGTTACCCGGGACGCCAGTCCTACGAGCAGTACTTC
CASSYPGRQSYEQYF
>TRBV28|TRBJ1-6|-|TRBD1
TGTGCCAGCAGTTCCGGGACAGGAAAAAATTCACCCCTCCACTTT
CASSSGTGKNSPLHF
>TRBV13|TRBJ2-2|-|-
TGTGCCAGCAGCCCTACGGACAAGAACACCGGGGAGCTGTTTTTT
CASSPTDKNTGELFF
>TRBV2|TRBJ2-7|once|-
TGTGCCAGCACTTCCACTGGTCAGGAACACGAGCAGTACTTC
CASTSTGQEHEQYF
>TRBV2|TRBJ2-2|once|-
TGTGCCAGCAGTGAAATTGCCGTCCACGGGGAGCTGTTTTTT
CASSEIAVHGELFF
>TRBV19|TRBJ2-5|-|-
TGTGCCAGTAGGGGCCAAGAGACCCAGTACTTC
CASRGQETQYF
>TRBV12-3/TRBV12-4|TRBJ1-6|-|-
TGTGCCAGCAGTTTTTCCCGGGGTTCACCCCTCCACTTT
CASSFSRGSPLHF
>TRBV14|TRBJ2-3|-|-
TGTGCCAGCAGTGTTGGGCGGCACACAGATACGCAGTATTTT
CASSVGRHTDTQYF
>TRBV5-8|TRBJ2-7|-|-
TGTGCCAGCAGCTCCAACCGACAGGACTACGAGCAGTACTTC
CASSSNRQDYEQYF
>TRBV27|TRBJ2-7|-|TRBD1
TGTGCCAGCAGTTTAACCCGGGACAGGGGAAGATACGAGCAGTACTTC
CASSLTRDRGRYEQYF
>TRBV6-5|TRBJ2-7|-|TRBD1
TGTGCCAGCAGTTACTCGAGGACAGGGCCGAACGAGCAGTACTTC
CASSYSRTGPNEQYF
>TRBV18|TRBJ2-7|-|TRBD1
TGTGCCAGCTCACCTGGGACAGGGGGCGAGCAGTACTTC
CASSPGTGGEQYF
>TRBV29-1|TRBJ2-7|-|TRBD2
TGCAGCGTTGAGACTAGCGGGAGCTCCTACGAGCAGTACTTC
CSVETSGSSYEQYF
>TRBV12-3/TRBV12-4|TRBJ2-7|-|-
TGTGCCAGCAGCCTACAGGGCTACGAGCAGTACTTC
CASSLQGYEQYF
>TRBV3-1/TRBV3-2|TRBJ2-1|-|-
TGTGCCGTTGGCGGGTTAGCTCAGAACAATGAGCAGTTCTTC
CAVGGLAQNNEQFF
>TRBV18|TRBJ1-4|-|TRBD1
TGTGCCAGCTCACCGCGACAGGGAGGGGAAAAACTGTTTTTT
CASSPRQGGEKLFF
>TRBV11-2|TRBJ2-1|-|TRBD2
TGTGCCAGCAGCTTAATCTTGGGGTTAGCGGGATCCTACAATGAGCAGTTCTTC
CASSLILGLAGSYNEQFF
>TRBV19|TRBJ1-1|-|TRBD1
TGTGCCAGTAGTAGCGGACAGGGATGGACTGAAGCTTTCTTT
CASSSGQGWTEAFF
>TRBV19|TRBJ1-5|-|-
TGTGCCAGTAGGAATAGAAGGGGCGGTGACAATCAGCCCCAGCATTTT
CASRNRRGGDNQPQHF
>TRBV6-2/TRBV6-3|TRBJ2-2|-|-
TGTGCCAGCAGCAGGACCATAGCCGGGGAGCTGTTTTTT
CASSRTIAGELFF
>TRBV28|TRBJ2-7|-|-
TGTGCCAGCAGTTTCCAGGGGGGTAGGTACGAGCAGTACTTC
CASSFQGGRYEQYF
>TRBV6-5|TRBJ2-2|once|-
TGTGCCAGCAGTTCGGGGGCGGAACCCACCGGGGAGCTGTTTTTT
CASSSGAEPTGELFF
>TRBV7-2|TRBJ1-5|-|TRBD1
TGTGCCAGCAGCCCACAGGGGACCGATCAGCCCCAGCATTTT
CASSPQGTDQPQHF
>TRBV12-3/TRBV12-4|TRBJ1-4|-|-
TGTGCCAGCAGTTTAAAGGGTTTGGAAAAACTGTTTTTT
CASSLKGLEKLFF
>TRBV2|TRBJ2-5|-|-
TGTGCCAGCACCTTACAGACTAGTCGCGAGACCCAGTACTTC
CASTLQTSRETQYF
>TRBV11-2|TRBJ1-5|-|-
TGTGCCAGCAGCTTAGGGCAGGGTGTGTTTCAGCCCCAGCATTTT
CASSLGQGVFQPQHF
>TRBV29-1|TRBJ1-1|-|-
TGCAGCGTTTTCGGGAAAAACACTGAAGCTTTCTTT
CSVFGKNTEAFF
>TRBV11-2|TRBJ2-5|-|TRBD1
TGTGCCAGCAGCACAGGGGTCGAAGAGACCCAGTACTTC
CASSTGVEETQYF
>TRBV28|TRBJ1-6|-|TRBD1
TGTGCCAGCAGCCCGACAGGGAGTAGTTCACCCCTCCACTTT
CASSPTGSSSPLHF
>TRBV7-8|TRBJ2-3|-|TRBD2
TGTGCCAGCAGCCCCATTTCCGGGACTAGCGGTAGCACAGATACGCAGTATTTT
CASSPISGTSGSTDTQYF
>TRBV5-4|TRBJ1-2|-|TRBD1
TGTGCCAGCACCCCCTCCGGGACAGGGGGCTATGGCTACACCTTC
CASTPSGTGGYGYTF
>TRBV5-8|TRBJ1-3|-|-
TGTGCCAGCAGCGCCGGGACTCAAATGTTGTCTGGAAACACCATATATTTT
CASSAGTQMLSGNTIYF